The 11 T cell receptor beta chains below come from one sample, sequenced in a study of radiotherapy plus CTLA-4 blockade in lung cancer. Sequencing used immunoSEQ multiplex PCR; TCRdb keeps in-frame clones, though not all of them. Seen here are fewer than 100,000 clones, roughly four fifths observed once, and the top ten hold 0.75% to 1%. The specimen comprised peripheral blood, sampled from a patient treated with radiotherapy plus ipilimumab. The receptors here all came from a human donor with non-small cell lung cancer who had stable disease on radiotherapy plus ipilimumab.

This chain joins TRBV9 and TRBJ2-3; D is possibly TRBD2 (6 bases). V lost 4 bases and J lost 6, with 21 bases in between. The CDR3 length is 16 residues. CDR1 and CDR2 (germline): SGDLS, YYNGEE. CDR3 residues: CASSPEGTRITDTQYF. CDR3 nucleotides: TGTGCCAGCAGCCCGGAGGGGACCCGTATTACTGATACGCAGTATTTT. Combining the CDR3 with reference TRBV9 and TRBJ2-3 gives the whole variable domain DSGVTQTPKHLITATGQRVTLRCSPRSGDLSVYWYQQSLDQGLQFLIQYYNGEERAKGNILERFSAQQFPDLHSELNLSSLELGDSALYFCASSPEGTRITDTQYFGPGTRLTVL.

V and J are TRBV7-2 and TRBJ2-7; the D gene is possibly TRBD1 (5 bases). Germline loops: CDR1 SGHTA, CDR2 FQGNSA. V lost 5 bases, J lost 5 bases, and 16 bases lay in between. CDR3 length equals 14 residues. The CDR3 is CASSPKQGLHEQYF. CDR3 coding DNA: TGTGCCAGCAGCCCGAAGCAGGGCCTCCACGAGCAGTACTTC.

This clone was seen only a few times. This sequence joins TRBV18 and TRBJ1-5; possible D gene TRBD1, 6 bases. This CDR3 region has 15 residues. The V end was cut by 6 bases, the J end by 3 bases, with 15 bases between. Germline loops: CDR1 KGHSH, CDR2 LQKENI. CDR3 sequence: CASSLDGQSNQPQHF. The CDR3 nucleotides read TGTGCCAGCTCGCTGGATGGACAGTCCAATCAGCCCCAGCATTTT.

V and J are TRBV19 and TRBJ1-5; 9 bases fit TRBD1. V was pared by 6 bases and J by 6 bases, with 6 bases of the junction left unmatched. This CDR3 has 14 residues. Germline assignment: CDR1 LNHDA and CDR2 SQIVND (reference sequence). This CDR3 reads CASRGQGFGQPQHF. The CDR3 DNA sequence: TGTGCCAGTAGGGGACAGGGTTTTGGTCAGCCCCAGCATTTT.

V and J are TRBV20-1 and TRBJ2-5; a weak D match, TRBD2 (6 bases). V gave up 3 bases and J gave up 5 bases, with 7 bases separating them. From germline, CDR1 is DFQATT and CDR2 SNEGSKA (reference sequence). This CDR3 contains 11 residues. CDR3 amino acids: CSARLAETQYF. CDR3 nucleotide sequence: TGCAGTGCTAGGCTAGCGGAGACCCAGTACTTC.

The gene calls are TRBV5-5 and TRBJ2-1, with D perhaps TRBD2 (6 bases). Trimming took 4 bases from V and 0 from J, leaving 17 bases between them. There are 17 residues in the CDR3. Germline V gene lookup returns CDR1 SGHKS and CDR2 YYEKEE (reference sequence). The CDR3 DNA follows: TGTGCCAGCAGCCCCCTCGTGGCCGGGAGCTCCTACAATGAGCAGTTCTTC. This encodes CASSPLVAGSSYNEQFF.

The chain couples TRBV19 to TRBJ2-1, with TRBD1 identical over 9 bases. Germline loops: CDR1 LNHDA, CDR2 SQIVND (reference sequence). V lost 1 base and J lost 4; bases outside the gene matches: 2. CDR3 size: 15 residues. Here the CDR3 reads CASSIVGQGYNEQFF. The CDR3 DNA reads as TGTGCCAGTAGTATAGTCGGACAGGGGTACAATGAGCAGTTCTTC.

This sequence joins TRBV9 and TRBJ1-5; TRBD1 might be the D (5 bases). Germline CDR1 and CDR2: SGDLS and YYNGEE. V dropped 0 bases and J dropped 2 bases, with 9 bases sitting between them. The CDR3 has 15 residues. This chain's CDR3 is CASSVGWGGNQPQHF. In DNA form, the CDR3 reads TGTGCCAGCAGCGTAGGGTGGGGGGGCAATCAGCCCCAGCATTTT.

The chain uses TRBV18 and TRBJ2-5; unclear D gene. The germline V gene encodes CDR1 KGHSH and CDR2 LQKENI. Trimming cost V 2 bases and J 1 base, with 5 bases left between them. This CDR3 is 13 amino acids long. CDR3 loop: CASSPGIQETQYF. CDR3 nucleotides: TGTGCCAGCTCACCAGGGATCCAAGAGACCCAGTACTTC.

CDR3 in amino acids: CASSLGVSYEQYF. The CDR3 DNA reads as TGTGCCAGCAGCTTAGGTGTCTCCTACGAGCAGTACTTC. The chain uses TRBV7-7 and TRBJ2-7, with D unclear. Per the germline V gene, CDR1 is SSHAT and CDR2 is FNYEAQ (reference sequence). The V and J ends lost 1 base and 0 bases respectively, with 4 bases between them. The CDR3 consists of 13 residues.

For this clone: This sample also contains other DNA sequences that code for the same CDR3. The chain employs TRBV4-2 and TRBJ2-3; D is undetermined. Germline V gene lookup returns CDR1 LGHNA and CDR2 YNFKEQ. The CDR3 is made up of 14 amino acids. Trimming pared 0 bases from V and 2 bases from J, leaving 6 bases between. The CDR3 loop reads CASSQDRVTDTQYF. As DNA, the CDR3 is TGTGCCAGCAGCCAAGATCGCGTCACAGATACGCAGTATTTT.